What follows are 13 T cell receptor beta chains derived from one specimen sequenced in a study of cytomegalovirus exposure and HLA in healthy donors (TCRdb year 2017). The library was prepared using the immunoSEQ multiplex PCR assay. For the multiplex PCR, a mixture combining 60 forward primers for TCR Vbeta segments and 13 reverse primers for TCR Jbeta segments was used. As stored in TCRdb, this immuneACCESS dataset retains in-frame rearrangements with V and J assigned. A fraction of the clones does not appear; measured against another copy, unresolved V genes explain less than half of the discrepancy, and the remainder lacks a known reason. This sample lists around 180,000 clones; about 90% were detected once. The ten largest account for over 0.2% of the sample. The specimen was PBMCs. The receptors originated from a girl under three years old in good health and CMV-seronegative.

The chain joins TRBV13 to TRBJ1-2; 9 bases map to TRBD1. With 3 bases clipped from V and 6 bases from J, the junction kept 2 bases outside the gene matches. CDR3 length equals 13 residues. Germline assignment: CDR1 PRHDT and CDR2 FYEKMQ (reference sequence). Here the CDR3 DNA reads TGTGCCAGCAGCTTCGGGACAGGGAATGGCTACACCTTC. Amino acids: CASSFGTGNGYTF.

The J gene is TRBJ2-1, the V gene TRBV29-1; 7 bases align to TRBD2. This CDR3 contains 15 residues. Looked up from germline, CDR1 is SQVTM and CDR2 is ANQGSEA. J lost 7 bases, V lost 1 base, and 10 bases had no gene match. The CDR3 DNA reads TGCAGCGTTGAAGTCGGTAGCGGGCTGAGGAATGAGCAGTTCTTC. This encodes CSVEVGSGLRNEQFF.

CDR3 amino acids: CASSFQDYGYTF. DNA of the CDR3: TGTGCCAGCAGCTTCCAGGACTATGGCTACACCTTC. J is TRBJ1-2 and V is TRBV5-8; D remains unclear. Germline assignment: CDR1 SGHTS and CDR2 YDEGEE. V was cut by 2 bases and J by 3 bases, with 5 bases left in between. This CDR3 contains 12 residues.

V usage is TRBV6-5 and J usage is TRBJ2-7; 8 nucleotides line up with TRBD1. The CDR3 loop spans 16 amino acids. V was pared by 0 bases and J by 4 bases, with 8 bases of the junction left unmatched. Germline CDR1 is MNHEY and CDR2 is SVGAGI. This CDR3 reads CASSYSITGGTYEQYF. The CDR3, as DNA: TGTGCCAGCAGTTACTCTATCACAGGGGGGACTTACGAGCAGTACTTC.

The rearrangement joins TRBV20-1 to TRBJ2-5, with D hard to call. This CDR3 is 11 amino acids long. Germline loops: CDR1 DFQATT, CDR2 SNEGSKA (reference sequence). V dropped 4 bases and J dropped 8 bases, with 11 bases sitting between them. The CDR3 loop is CSATSSTTQYF. CDR3 nucleotide sequence: TGCAGTGCTACCTCCTCTACTACCCAGTACTTC.

The rearrangement joins TRBV19 to TRBJ1-5; weak D call: TRBD1 (5 bases). This CDR3 has 16 amino acids. V was shortened by 6 bases and J by 4 bases, with 19 bases between the two germline ends. The germline V gene encodes CDR1 LNHDA and CDR2 SQIVND (reference sequence). CDR3 protein: CASRVGYGTKNQPQHF. Here the CDR3 DNA reads TGTGCCAGTAGGGTGGGGTATGGGACTAAAAATCAGCCCCAGCATTTT.

The chain combines TRBV4-3 with TRBJ2-1; 12 bases match TRBD2. Germline loops: CDR1 LGHNA, CDR2 YSLEER. Germline trimming cut 1 base from V and 5 bases from J; bases unmatched to any gene: 6. The CDR3 is 17 amino acids. CDR3 loop: CASSQGTSGALDNEQFF. DNA of the CDR3: TGCGCCAGCAGCCAAGGGACTAGCGGGGCCCTGGACAATGAGCAGTTCTTC.

This clone was seen only once. This chain connects TRBV27 to TRBJ2-3; 14 nucleotides match TRBD2. Trimming cost V 9 bases and J 5 bases; bases outside gene matches: 7. CDR3 size: 15 residues. Germline CDR1 MNHEY, CDR2 SMNVEV (reference sequence). CDR3 sequence (DNA): TGTGCCAGTACGGGACTAGCGGGAGTAGAAGATACGCAGTATTTT. Translation gives CASTGLAGVEDTQYF.

This clone was picked up one time. This chain joins TRBV4-3 and TRBJ2-1; possible D gene TRBD2, 6 bases. This CDR3 is built from 17 residues. Trimming took off 4 bases at V and 0 bases at J, with 16 bases between the two ends. Germline V gives CDR1 LGHNA, CDR2 YSLEER. The CDR3 is CASSPLGLGGSYNEQFF. In DNA form, the CDR3 reads TGCGCCAGCAGCCCCCTAGGTTTGGGGGGCTCCTACAATGAGCAGTTCTTC.

V and J are TRBV5-1 and TRBJ2-7; 8 bases are a match to TRBD2. Germline CDR1 is SGHRS and CDR2 is YFSETQ. V shed 2 bases, J shed 2 bases, and the junction held 3 bases outside the gene matches. There are 14 residues in the CDR3. This CDR3 reads CASSFWGLAYEQYF. Written as DNA, the CDR3 is TGCGCCAGCAGCTTCTGGGGACTAGCCTACGAGCAGTACTTC. Complete variable domain (other parts from reference TRBV5-1 and TRBJ2-7): KAGVTQTPRYLIKTRGQQVTLSCSPISGHRSVSWYQQTPGQGLQFLFEYFSETQRNKGNFPGRFSGRQFSNSRSEMNVSTLELGDSALYLCASSFWGLAYEQYFGPGTRLTVT.

The chain recombines TRBV27 with TRBJ2-4; TRBD2 agrees at 14 bases. This CDR3 is built from 19 residues. The germline V gene encodes CDR1 MNHEY and CDR2 SMNVEV (reference sequence). J was trimmed by 5 bases and V by 1 base; bases with no gene match: 10. The CDR3 here is CASSLFPGTSGRSQNIQYF. DNA for the CDR3: TGTGCCAGCAGTTTATTTCCCGGGACTAGCGGGAGATCTCAAAACATTCAGTACTTC.

This chain's CDR3 is CASARQGWTDTQYF. CDR3 sequence (DNA): TGTGCCAGCGCCCGACAGGGGTGGACAGATACGCAGTATTTT. V gene TRBV6-5 combines with J gene TRBJ2-3, with 8 bases matching TRBD1. CDR3 length: 14 residues. In germline, CDR1 is MNHEY, CDR2 SVGAGI. After removal of 8 bases from V and 3 bases from J, the junction contained 7 bases not matched to a gene.

The V call is TRBV27, the J call TRBJ1-6; no definite D call. The CDR3 has 13 amino acids. The germline V gene has CDR1 MNHEY and CDR2 SMNVEV (reference sequence). Between the trimmed V and J ends, which lost 3 bases and 7 bases, there was a span of 7 bases. The CDR3 reads CASSLRRNSPLHF. As DNA, the CDR3 is TGTGCCAGCAGTTTGAGGAGGAATTCACCCCTCCACTTT.